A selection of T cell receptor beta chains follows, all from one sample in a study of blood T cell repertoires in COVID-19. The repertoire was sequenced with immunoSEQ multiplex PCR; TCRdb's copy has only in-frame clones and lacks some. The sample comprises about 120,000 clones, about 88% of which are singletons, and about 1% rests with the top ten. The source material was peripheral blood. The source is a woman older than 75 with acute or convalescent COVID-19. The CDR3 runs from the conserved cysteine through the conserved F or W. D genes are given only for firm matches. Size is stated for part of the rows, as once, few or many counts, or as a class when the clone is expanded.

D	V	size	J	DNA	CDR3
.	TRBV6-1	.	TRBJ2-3	TGTGCCAGCAGTGAATTCGGGTCCACAGATACGCAGTATTTT	CASSEFGSTDTQYF
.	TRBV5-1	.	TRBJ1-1	TGCGCCAGCAGCTTGGTTGGCAGGGGGAACACTGAAGCTTTCTTT	CASSLVGRGNTEAFF
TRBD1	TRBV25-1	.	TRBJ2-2	TGTGCCAGCAGTGAATTCCCCGGACAGGGGAACACCGGGGAGCTGTTTTTT	CASSEFPGQGNTGELFF
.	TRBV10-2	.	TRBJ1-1	TGCGCCAGCAGTGACAGGGAAGCTTTCTTT	CASSDREAFF
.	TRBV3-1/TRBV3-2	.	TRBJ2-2	TGTGCCAGCACCCAAAAGAGCACCGGGGAGCTGTTTTTT	CASTQKSTGELFF
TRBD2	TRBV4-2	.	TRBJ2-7	TGTGCCAGCAGCAAGGAGGAGCGGGGCTACGAGCAGTACTTC	CASSKEERGYEQYF
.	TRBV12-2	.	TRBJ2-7	TGTGCAAGTCGCGAGAACAGGGACGCTTACTACGAGCAGTACTTC	CASRENRDAYYEQYF
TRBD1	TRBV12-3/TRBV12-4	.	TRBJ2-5	TGTGCCAGCAGTCGGACAGGGGGAGAGACCCAGTACTTC	CASSRTGGETQYF
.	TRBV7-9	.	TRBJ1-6	TGTGCCAGCAGCAATAAAAATTCACCCCTCCACTTT	CASSNKNSPLHF
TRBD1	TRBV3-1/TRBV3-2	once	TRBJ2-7	TGTGCCAGCAGCCAAGATGGGGGACAGGGAATCTACGAGCAGTACTTC	CASSQDGGQGIYEQYF
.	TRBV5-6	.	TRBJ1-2	TGTGCCAGCAGCTTTCGGGGGGTAGGCTATGGCTACACCTTC	CASSFRGVGYGYTF
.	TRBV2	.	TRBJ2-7	TGTGCCAGCAGTGTCGTGAGAAGCTACGAGCAGTACTTC	CASSVVRSYEQYF
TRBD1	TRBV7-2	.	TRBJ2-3	TGTGCCAGCAGTGGTTGGGGACAGGGCACAGATACGCAGTATTTT	CASSGWGQGTDTQYF
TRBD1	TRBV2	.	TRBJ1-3	TGTGCCAGCAGGACCGATACAGGGGCAAGAGGAAACACCATATATTTT	CASRTDTGARGNTIYF
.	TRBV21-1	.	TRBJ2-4	TGTGCCAGCAGCAGAAGGGACAGGGTTAGAGACATTCAGTACTTC	CASSRRDRVRDIQYF
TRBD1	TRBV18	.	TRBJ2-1	TGTGCCAGCTCACCCTGGACAGGGGATGAGCAGTTCTTC	CASSPWTGDEQFF
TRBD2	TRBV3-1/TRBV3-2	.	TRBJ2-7	TGTGCCAGCAGCCTACTACAGCGGGACCCACCGGGCGAGCAGTACTTC	CASSLLQRDPPGEQYF
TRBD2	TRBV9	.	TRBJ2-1	TGTGCCAGCAGCGTAGCGAGCGGGAGGGCTGGTGAGCAGTTCTTC	CASSVASGRAGEQFF
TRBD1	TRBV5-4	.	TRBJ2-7	TGTGCCAGCAGCTTAGACAGGGCCTACGAGCAGTACTTC	CASSLDRAYEQYF
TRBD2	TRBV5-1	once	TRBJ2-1	TGCGCCAGCAGCCAAGGGACTAGCGGGAGTCTAGTCAATGAGCAGTTCTTC	CASSQGTSGSLVNEQFF
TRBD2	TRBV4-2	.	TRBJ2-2	TGTGCCAGCAGCCAAGTAGCGGGGAACACCGGGGAGCTGTTTTTT	CASSQVAGNTGELFF
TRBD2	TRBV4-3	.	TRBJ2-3	TGCGCCAGCAGGTCTAGGACTAGCGGAGCAGATACGCAGTATTTT	CASRSRTSGADTQYF
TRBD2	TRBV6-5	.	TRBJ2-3	TGTGCCAGCAGACTAGCGGGTAGCACAGATACGCAGTATTTT	CASRLAGSTDTQYF
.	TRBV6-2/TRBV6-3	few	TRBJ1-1	TGTGCCAGCAGTTACGGGCGCACGGTAAACACTGAAGCTTTCTTT	CASSYGRTVNTEAFF
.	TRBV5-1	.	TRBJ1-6	TGCGCCAGCAGTCCGGAGCAGGGGAATTCACCCCTCCACTTT	CASSPEQGNSPLHF
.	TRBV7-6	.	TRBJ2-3	TGTGCCAGCAGCCCACGAGCGGGTCAGAACACAGATACGCAGTATTTT	CASSPRAGQNTDTQYF
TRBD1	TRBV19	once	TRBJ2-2	TGTGCCAGTAGTGTGACAGGGGGCAAAGGAACCGGGGAGCTGTTTTTT	CASSVTGGKGTGELFF
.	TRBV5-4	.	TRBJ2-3	TGTGCCAGCAGCTTGTTGAGTTATCGGGGTCAAGATACGCAGTATTTT	CASSLLSYRGQDTQYF
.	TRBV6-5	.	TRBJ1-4	TGTGCCAGCAGTTTCCCCCGTGAAAAACTGTTTTTT	CASSFPREKLFF
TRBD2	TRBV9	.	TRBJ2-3	TGTGCCAGCAGAACCGGGACTAGGGGCACAGATACGCAGTATTTT	CASRTGTRGTDTQYF
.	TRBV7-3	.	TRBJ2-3	TGTGCCAGCAGCTTGGGAGGCACAGATACGCAGTATTTT	CASSLGGTDTQYF
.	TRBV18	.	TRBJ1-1	TGTGAAGCTCACCTTACAGGGCAAACTGAAGCTTTCTTT	CEAHLTGQTEAFF
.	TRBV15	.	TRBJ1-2	TGTGCCACCAGCAGAGATCGGGGTGAGGGCTACACCTTC	CATSRDRGEGYTF
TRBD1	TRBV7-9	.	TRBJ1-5	TGTGCCAGCAGCTTATGGGGCACAGGGGGCCGGAGCAATCAGCCCCAGCATTTT	CASSLWGTGGRSNQPQHF
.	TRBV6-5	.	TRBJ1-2	TGTGCCAGCAGAATGGGGACACCCTCAGGGCATGGCTACACCTTC	CASRMGTPSGHGYTF
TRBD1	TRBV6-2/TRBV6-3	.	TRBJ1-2	TGTGCCAGCAGTTACAAGCTCACGACAGGGCATTATGGCTACACCTTC	CASSYKLTTGHYGYTF
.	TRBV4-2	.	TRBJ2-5	TGTGCCAGCAGCCAACCCGGTGAAGAGACCCAGTACTTC	CASSQPGEETQYF
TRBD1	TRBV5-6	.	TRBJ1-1	TGTGCCAGCAGCTCCCCCGGGACAGCGAACACTGAAGCTTTCTTT	CASSSPGTANTEAFF
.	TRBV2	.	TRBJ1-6	TGTGCCAGCAGTGTCGGTTCACCCCTCCACTTT	CASSVGSPLHF
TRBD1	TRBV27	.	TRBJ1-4	TGTGCCAGCAGGAGACAGGGTGCAACTAATGAAAAACTGTTTTTT	CASRRQGATNEKLFF
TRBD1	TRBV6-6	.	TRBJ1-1	TGTGCCAGCCGAGGGAGGACAGGGGAGGGTGGCACTGAAGCTTTCTTT	CASRGRTGEGGTEAFF
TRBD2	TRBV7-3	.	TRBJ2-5	TGTGCCAGCAGCCCTAAATTAGGCGGGAGAGAGACCCAGTACTTC	CASSPKLGGRETQYF
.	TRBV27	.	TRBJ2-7	TGTGCCAGCAGTTTGGGGTGGGGGGGCACCTACGAGCAGTACTTC	CASSLGWGGTYEQYF
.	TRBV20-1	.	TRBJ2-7	TGCAGTGCTAGTTCCGGGAGCGGTGGCGAGCAGTACTTC	CSASSGSGGEQYF
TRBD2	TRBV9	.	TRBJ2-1	TGTGCCAGCAGCCCCGGGACTAGCGGGACCAATGAGCAGTTCTTC	CASSPGTSGTNEQFF
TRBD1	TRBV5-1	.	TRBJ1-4	TGCGCCAGCAGCTTGGGACAGGGGAATGAAAAACTGTTTTTT	CASSLGQGNEKLFF